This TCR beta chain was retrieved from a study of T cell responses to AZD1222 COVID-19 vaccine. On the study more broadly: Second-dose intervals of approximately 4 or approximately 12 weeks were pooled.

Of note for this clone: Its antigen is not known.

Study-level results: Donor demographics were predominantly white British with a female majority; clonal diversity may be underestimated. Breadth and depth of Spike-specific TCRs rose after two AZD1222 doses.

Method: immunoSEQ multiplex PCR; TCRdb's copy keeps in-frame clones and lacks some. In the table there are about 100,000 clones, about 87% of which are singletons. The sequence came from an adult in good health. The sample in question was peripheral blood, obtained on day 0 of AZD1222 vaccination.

CDR3 DNA sequence: TGTGCCACGGGACAACCTACGAACACTGAAGCTTTCTTT. Protein product: CATGQPTNTEAFF. The V call is TRBV15, the J call TRBJ1-1, with D possibly TRBD1 on 6 matching bases. This CDR3 region has 13 residues. V was trimmed by 9 bases and J by 1 base, leaving 12 bases between them. Germline values: CDR1 LNHNV, CDR2 YYDKDF (reference sequence).